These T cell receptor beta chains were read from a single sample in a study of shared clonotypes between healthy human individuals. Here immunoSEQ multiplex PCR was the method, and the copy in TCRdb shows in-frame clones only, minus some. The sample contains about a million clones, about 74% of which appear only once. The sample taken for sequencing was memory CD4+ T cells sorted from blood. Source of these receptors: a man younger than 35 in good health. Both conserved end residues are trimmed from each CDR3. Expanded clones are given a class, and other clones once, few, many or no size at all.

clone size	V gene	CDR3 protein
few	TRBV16	ASSQSSDRLSYEQY
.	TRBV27	ASSPRQGANNQPQH
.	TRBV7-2	ASSPRLAGAETQY
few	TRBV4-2	ASSQIGTGQNSPLH
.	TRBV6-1	ASSEFQASYNEQF
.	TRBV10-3	AISRSTETNTGELF
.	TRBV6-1	ASSDNWSGQY
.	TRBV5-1	ASSLVQSYEQY
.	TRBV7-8	ASSLGTGVRGYT
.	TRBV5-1	ASSLAGAGFADTQY
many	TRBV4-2	ASSQDLSTVETQY
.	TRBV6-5	ASTVPGGTDTQY
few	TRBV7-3	ASSLKVRGGSPLH
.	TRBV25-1	ASSPPAGRGYEQY
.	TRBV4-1	ASSQGGASSYEQY
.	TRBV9	ASSTTSGSIYEQF
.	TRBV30	AWSVLNTGELF
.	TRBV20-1	SAREVSPLH